This TCR beta chain was found in a study of blood T cell repertoires in COVID-19. Some clones are missing from TCRdb's copy, which holds only in-frame ones; the method was immunoSEQ multiplex PCR. The sample lists 350,000 to 550,000 clones, 70% to 90% occurring once. Trimming removed 3 bases from V and 2 bases from J; junction bases left unmatched: 8. Germline loops: CDR1 SGHRS, CDR2 YFSETQ. The CDR3 spans 16 residues. Enrolled through a virtual design, the participants were between roughly 18 and 90 years of age and came from about two dozen US areas. This clone was seen only once. This chain uses TRBV5-1 with TRBJ1-2, with 9 bases identical to TRBD1. The sample comprised PBMCs or T cells enriched from blood (not recorded which). The source of this sequence is a woman under 30 with acute COVID-19. The CDR3 coding sequence is TGCGCCAGCAGCTGGACAGGGGATGGGGGCAACTATGGCTACACCTTC. Protein: CASSWTGDGGNYGYTF.